Each of the 26 T cell receptor beta chains below was sequenced from the same sample in a study of blood T cell repertoires in COVID-19. The method was immunoSEQ multiplex PCR; TCRdb's version includes in-frame clones alone and lacks a portion of them. The sample comprises about 250,000 clones, 80% to 90% of which are singletons, and roughly 4% rests with the top ten. Specimen: PBMCs or T cells enriched from blood (not recorded which). All receptors derive from a woman aged 30 to 39 who had recovered from COVID-19.

At least ten counts were recorded for this clone. The chain recombines TRBV27 with TRBJ1-5, with 10 nucleotides matching TRBD1. V lost 4 bases and J lost 4; bases outside the gene matches: 7. The V gene's germline CDR1 is MNHEY and CDR2 SMNVEV (reference sequence). This CDR3 region has 16 residues. In nucleotides, the CDR3 is TGTGCCAGCAGTTCCTACGGGACAGGGGTTAATCAGCCCCAGCATTTT. Translating it yields CASSSYGTGVNQPQHF.

The V gene is TRBV5-1, the J gene TRBJ1-2; 12 nucleotides align to TRBD1. The CDR3 covers 15 residues. The germline CDR1 and CDR2 sequences are SGHRS and YFSETQ. J lost 5 bases, V lost 4 bases, and 6 bases had no gene match. This chain's CDR3 is CASSVGTGGQYGYTF. CDR3 DNA: TGCGCCAGCAGCGTGGGGACAGGGGGCCAGTATGGCTACACCTTC.

A few counts support this clone. This chain links TRBV7-9 with TRBJ1-2, with 8 bases fitting TRBD1. This CDR3 contains 16 residues. Unmatched junction bases numbered 12, after V lost 5 bases and J lost 4 bases. Germline CDR1 and CDR2: SEHNR and FQNEAQ (reference sequence). The CDR3 DNA is TGTGCCAGCAGCCTTGGCAGGGGGCAGGGTGTCTATGGCTACACCTTC. Protein: CASSLGRGQGVYGYTF.

The chain couples TRBV5-1 to TRBJ2-2; TRBD1 agrees at 8 bases. CDR3 size: 16 residues. V lost 4 bases, J lost 3 bases, and 8 bases stayed unmatched. The germline V gene encodes CDR1 SGHRS and CDR2 YFSETQ. CDR3 bases: TGCGCCAGCAGCACCATCAGGGGGCTTGACACCGGGGAGCTGTTTTTT. It specifies CASSTIRGLDTGELFF.

The J gene is TRBJ1-4, the V gene TRBV3-1 (or the pseudogene TRBV3-2); 8 positions match TRBD1. Germline V CDR1 and CDR2: LGHDT, YNNKEL (reference sequence). The CDR3 is 14 residues long. V shed 2 bases and J 9 bases; nucleotides not matched to a gene: 5. For the CDR3, the DNA is TGTGCCAGCAGCCAATCACCAGGGGGCCAAAAACTGTTTTTT. Translated: CASSQSPGGQKLFF.

The chain recombines TRBV30 with TRBJ1-6; 8 bases agree with TRBD1. V trimming: 3 bases; J trimming: 4 bases; junction bases outside the gene matches: 11. The CDR3 runs to 17 residues. Germline V gene data show CDR1 as GTSNPN and CDR2 as SVGIG (reference sequence). CDR3 nucleotide sequence: TGTGCCTGGAGGACACAGCTTGGGACAGGTTATAATTCACCCCTCCACTTT. It is translated as CAWRTQLGTGYNSPLHF.

This clone showed up just a few times. The rearrangement links TRBV7-3 to TRBJ2-2; TRBD2 matches at 12 bases. The CDR3 contains 17 residues. Germline CDR1 and CDR2: SGHTA and FQGTGA. The ends lost 5 bases at V and 4 bases at J; junction bases unmatched: 8. The CDR3 nucleotides read TGTGCCAGCAGCCCCATACTAGCGGGAGGTCTCACCGGGGAGCTGTTTTTT. This translates into CASSPILAGGLTGELFF.

The chain employs TRBV5-1 and TRBJ2-7, with 8 bases matching TRBD1. The V and J ends lost 8 bases and 6 bases, in that order; junction bases with no gene match: 13. Per the germline V gene, CDR1 is SGHRS and CDR2 is YFSETQ. The CDR3 runs to 14 residues. CDR3 sequence (DNA): TGCGCCAGTACCGGGACAGGAGTTTGGAGCGAGCAGTACTTC. It encodes CASTGTGVWSEQYF.

This clone was observed once. This chain links TRBV9 with TRBJ1-1; a weak D match, TRBD1 (5 bases). The V gene's germline CDR1 is SGDLS and CDR2 YYNGEE. The CDR3 totals 14 residues. The V and J ends lost 0 bases and 6 bases respectively, with 12 bases between them. DNA of the CDR3: TGTGCCAGCAGCGTAGATGGAGGGGTAGCTGAAGCTTTCTTT. Its protein is CASSVDGGVAEAFF. Combining the CDR3 with reference TRBV9 and TRBJ1-1 gives the whole variable domain DSGVTQTPKHLITATGQRVTLRCSPRSGDLSVYWYQQSLDQGLQFLIQYYNGEERAKGNILERFSAQQFPDLHSELNLSSLELGDSALYFCASSVDGGVAEAFFGQGTRLTVV.

The chain combines TRBV15 with TRBJ2-1; tentative D call: TRBD2 (6 bases). The V and J ends lost 8 bases and 5 bases respectively, with 13 bases between them. Germline V gives CDR1 LNHNV, CDR2 YYDKDF (reference sequence). The CDR3 sequence is 13 residues long. The CDR3 DNA is TGTGCCACCTGGCGGAGGGGAAACAATGAGCAGTTCTTC. Encoded protein: CATWRRGNNEQFF.

The chain uses TRBV27 and TRBJ1-5; TRBD1 matches at 8 bases. V trimming: 5 bases; J trimming: 2 bases; junction bases outside the gene matches: 2. This CDR3 spans 14 amino acids. Per the germline V gene, CDR1 is MNHEY and CDR2 is SMNVEV (reference sequence). The CDR3 DNA follows: TGTGCCAGCAGTCCGGACAGGGGCAATCAGCCCCAGCATTTT. This sequence encodes CASSPDRGNQPQHF.

This chain joins TRBV5-6 and TRBJ1-1; D is unresolved. Germline CDR1 and CDR2: SGHDT and YYEEEE. Trimming left V 4 bases short and J 1 base short, with 17 bases between. The CDR3 is 16 residues long. In nucleotides, the CDR3 is TGTGCCAGCAGCCGCCAATCGGCTGCGGGGAACACTGAAGCTTTCTTT. Residues: CASSRQSAAGNTEAFF.

This rearrangement joins TRBV9 to TRBJ1-2; 7 nucleotides match TRBD1. The CDR3 runs to 16 residues. The germline V gene encodes CDR1 SGDLS and CDR2 YYNGEE. With 4 bases clipped from V and 6 bases from J, the junction kept 15 bases outside the gene matches. This CDR3 reads CASSPRQGLYGDGYTF. The CDR3 DNA follows: TGTGCCAGCAGCCCTCGACAGGGACTCTACGGAGATGGCTACACCTTC. Filled out from reference TRBV9 and TRBJ1-2, the complete variable domain reads DSGVTQTPKHLITATGQRVTLRCSPRSGDLSVYWYQQSLDQGLQFLIQYYNGEERAKGNILERFSAQQFPDLHSELNLSSLELGDSALYFCASSPRQGLYGDGYTFGSGTRLTVV.

V gene TRBV7-9 combines with J gene TRBJ1-1; weak D call: TRBD1 (6 bases). There are 13 residues in the CDR3. V was clipped by 6 bases and J by 5 bases, with 13 bases between them. CDR1 is SEHNR and CDR2 is FQNEAQ in the germline V gene (reference sequence). The CDR3, as DNA: TGTGCCAGCAGTCAAACAGGGTTTACTGAAGCTTTCTTT. It is translated as CASSQTGFTEAFF.

J is TRBJ2-1 and V is TRBV5-6; possible D gene TRBD2, 6 bases. CDR3 length: 12 amino acids. The ends were cut back, 3 bases at V and 13 bases at J, with 14 bases in the middle. Germline V gene sequence: CDR1 SGHDT, CDR2 YYEEEE. The CDR3 loop reads CASSSGTRFQFF. The CDR3 DNA is TGTGCCAGCAGCTCCGGGACTCGATTCCAGTTCTTC. The entire variable domain, with the rest obtained from reference TRBV5-6 and TRBJ2-1, is as follows: DAGVTQSPTHLIKTRGQQVTLRCSPKSGHDTVSWYQQALGQGPQFIFQYYEEEERQRGNFPDRFSGHQFPNYSSELNVNALLLGDSALYLCASSSGTRFQFFGPGTRLTVL.

The chain is built from TRBV11-2 and TRBJ2-5; TRBD2 matches at 12 bases. Germline CDR1 reads SGHAT; CDR2 reads FQNNGV. Trimming at V came to 1 base and at J to 5 bases, leaving 5 bases not matched to a gene. The CDR3 has 16 residues. The CDR3 coding sequence is TGTGCCAGCAGCTTAGTGCCTAGCGGGAGGGGTGAGACCCAGTACTTC. Its protein product is CASSLVPSGRGETQYF. The variable domain in full, with the rest retrieved from reference TRBV11-2 and TRBJ2-5, is EAGVAQSPRYKIIEKRQSVAFWCNPISGHATLYWYQQILGQGPKLLIQFQNNGVVDDSQLPKDRFSAERLKGVDSTLKIQPAKLEDSAVYLCASSLVPSGRGETQYFGPGTRLLVL.

V and J are TRBV18 and TRBJ2-3; 7 bases align to TRBD1. V dropped 3 bases and J dropped 4; count of bases not matched to a gene: 4. Germline-derived CDR1 and CDR2 are KGHSH and LQKENI. This CDR3 region has 14 residues. Here the CDR3 reads CASSPVGGADTQYF. CDR3 coding DNA: TGTGCCAGCTCACCGGTAGGGGGCGCAGATACGCAGTATTTT.

This sequence joins TRBV20-1 and TRBJ1-1; D unresolved. V was cut by 3 bases and J by 11 bases, with 16 bases left in between. CDR1 and CDR2 from the germline V gene are DFQATT and SNEGSKA (reference sequence). This CDR3 has 12 amino acids. DNA for the CDR3: TGCAGTGCTAGTGGTGCCCGCAACGGGGCTTTCTTT. Residues: CSASGARNGAFF.

This chain joins TRBV30 and TRBJ1-2; 7 nucleotides line up with TRBD1. Germline V gives CDR1 GTSNPN, CDR2 SVGIG (reference sequence). The CDR3 sequence is 14 residues long. Trimming took 0 bases from V and 4 from J; bases not matched to a gene: 5. The CDR3 is CAWSVGGTAYGYTF. In nucleotides, the CDR3 is TGTGCCTGGAGTGTAGGGGGGACAGCCTATGGCTACACCTTC.

The chain combines TRBV18 with TRBJ2-5, with TRBD1 identical over 9 bases. Germline trimming cut 1 base from V and 7 bases from J; bases unmatched to any gene: 19. Germline CDR1 and CDR2: KGHSH and LQKENI. This CDR3 contains 19 residues. CDR3 sequence reads: CASSPQEGVGQGTLRTQYF. As DNA, the CDR3 is TGTGCCAGCTCACCACAGGAGGGTGTTGGACAGGGGACCTTGAGGACCCAGTACTTC.

V gene TRBV5-6 combines with J gene TRBJ2-2; 8 positions match TRBD2. This CDR3 has 14 amino acids. V was clipped by 7 bases and J by 4 bases; unmatched bases: 6. The germline gives CDR1 SGHDT, CDR2 YYEEEE. The CDR3 DNA reads TGTGCCAGCGGGGAGCGGGAGACCACCGGGGAGCTGTTTTTT. Protein product: CASGERETTGELFF.

The genes are TRBV18 and TRBJ1-6; D not certain. CDR3 size: 15 residues. Trimming pared 2 bases from V and 8 bases from J, leaving 13 bases between. CDR1 KGHSH and CDR2 LQKENI come from the germline V gene. The CDR3 DNA reads as TGTGCCAGCTCACCAGGAACAGCTCCTTATTCACCCCTCCACTTT. This translates into CASSPGTAPYSPLHF.

The chain has TRBV25-1 and TRBJ1-1, with a weak D call TRBD1 (6 bases). Germline V gene lookup returns CDR1 MGHDK and CDR2 SYGVNS. The CDR3 has 16 amino acids. V lost 2 bases and J 7 bases, leaving 20 bases between the germline ends. In DNA, the CDR3 is TGTGCCAGCAGTGAACGCCACAAGGGGGTTTGTGGTGAAGCTTTCTTT. Translating gives CASSERHKGVCGEAFF.

This chain links TRBV10-1 with TRBJ2-1, with D tentatively TRBD2 (6 bases). Looked up from germline, CDR1 is WNHNN and CDR2 is SYGVQD (reference sequence). The CDR3 runs 15 residues. Trimming stripped 3 bases from V and 5 bases from J, with 14 bases between. CDR3 nucleotide sequence: TGCGCCAGCAGTGAAAGACTAGGAGGCGACAATGAGCAGTTCTTC. Its translation is CASSERLGGDNEQFF.

The chain is built from TRBV6-1 and TRBJ2-7; 11 nucleotides match TRBD2. CDR3 size: 15 residues. Trimming took 2 bases from V and 7 from J; bases not matched to a gene: 7. The V gene's germline CDR1 is MNHNS and CDR2 SASEGT. The CDR3 DNA is TGTGCCAGCAGTGAACAGACTAGCGGGACTATTGAGCAGTACTTC. Translation: CASSEQTSGTIEQYF.

The chain recombines TRBV21-1 with TRBJ2-7; TRBD1 is taken as the D call from the table, unchecked against the DNA. TRBV21-1 is assigned pseudogene status. The CDR3 is made up of 13 amino acids. The CDR3 DNA sequence: TGTGCCAGCAGGTGCACAGGGGACCACGAGCAGTACTTC. Translating it yields CASRCTGDHEQYF.